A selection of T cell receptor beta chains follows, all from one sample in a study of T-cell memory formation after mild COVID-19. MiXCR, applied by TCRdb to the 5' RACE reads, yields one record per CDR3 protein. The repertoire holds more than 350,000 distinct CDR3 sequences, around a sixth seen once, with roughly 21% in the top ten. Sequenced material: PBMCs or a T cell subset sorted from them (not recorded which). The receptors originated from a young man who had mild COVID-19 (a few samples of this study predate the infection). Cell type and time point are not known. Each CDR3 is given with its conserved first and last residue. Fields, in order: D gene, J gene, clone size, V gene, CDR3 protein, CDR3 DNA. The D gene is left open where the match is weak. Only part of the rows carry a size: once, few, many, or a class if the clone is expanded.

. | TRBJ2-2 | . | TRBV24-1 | CATREWGRAGELFF | TGTGCCACCAGGGAGTGGGGACGAGCCGGGGAGCTGTTTTTT
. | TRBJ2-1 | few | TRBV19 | CASRQGAAGANEQFF | TGTGCCAGTAGGCAGGGGGCGGCGGGGGCCAATGAGCAGTTCTTC
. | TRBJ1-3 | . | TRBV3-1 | CASSQDLVSGNTIYF | TGTGCCAGCAGCCAAGACTTGGTCTCTGGAAACACCATATATTTT
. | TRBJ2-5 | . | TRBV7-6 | CASSQTPSSQETQYF | TGTGCCAGCAGCCAAACCCCCTCCTCGCAAGAGACCCAGTACTTC
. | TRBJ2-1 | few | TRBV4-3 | CASSQGSSYNEQFF | TGCGCCAGCAGCCAGGGGAGCTCCTACAATGAGCAGTTCTTC
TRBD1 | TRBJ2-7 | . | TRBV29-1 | CSGWDSNYEQYF | TGCAGCGGTTGGGACAGCAACTACGAGCAGTACTTC
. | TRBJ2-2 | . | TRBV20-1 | CSARGQDNTGELFF | TGCAGTGCTAGAGGACAGGACAACACCGGGGAGCTGTTTTTT
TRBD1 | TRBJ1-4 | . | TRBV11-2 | CASSNRDRGEKLFF | TGTGCCAGCAGCAACCGGGACAGGGGCGAAAAACTGTTTTTT
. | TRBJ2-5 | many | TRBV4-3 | CASSQGAKETQYF | TGCGCCAGCAGCCAAGGGGCGAAAGAGACCCAGTACTTC
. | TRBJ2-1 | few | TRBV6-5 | CASRKGATGIRFF | TGTGCCAGCAGGAAAGGTGCCACAGGGATACGATTCTTC
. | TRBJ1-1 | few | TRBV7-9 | CASSMTVNTEAFF | TGTGCCAGCAGCATGACAGTTAACACTGAAGCTTTCTTT
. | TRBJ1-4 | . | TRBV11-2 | CASSPPNRGSRDEKLFF | TGTGCCAGCAGCCCCCCAAATAGAGGGTCAAGGGATGAAAAACTGTTTTTT
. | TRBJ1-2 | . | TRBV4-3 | CASSPGFYGYTF | TGCGCCAGCAGCCCCGGGTTCTATGGCTACACCTTC
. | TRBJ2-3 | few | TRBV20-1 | CSALSTGISSTDTQYF | TGCAGTGCTCTTTCCACAGGGATATCTAGCACAGATACGCAGTATTTT
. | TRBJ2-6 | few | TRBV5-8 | CASSFDLTGANVLTF | TGTGCCAGCAGCTTTGACCTAACTGGGGCCAACGTCCTGACTTTC
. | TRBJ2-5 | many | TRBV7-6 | CASSINRAAETQYF | TGTGCCAGCAGCATTAACAGGGCCGCGGAGACCCAGTACTTC
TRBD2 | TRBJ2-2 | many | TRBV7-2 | CASSWPVTSGGLGTGELFF | TGTGCCAGCAGCTGGCCCGTGACTAGCGGGGGCCTCGGCACCGGGGAGCTGTTTTTT
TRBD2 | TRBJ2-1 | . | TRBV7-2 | CASSLVRGSSYNEQFF | TGTGCCAGCAGCTTAGTGCGGGGGAGCTCCTACAATGAGCAGTTCTTC
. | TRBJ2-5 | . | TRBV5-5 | CASSLYRGEGETQYF | TGTGCCAGCAGCTTGTACAGGGGGGAGGGAGAGACCCAGTACTTC
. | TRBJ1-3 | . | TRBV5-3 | CARDSRGNTIYF | TGTGCCAGAGACAGCCGCGGAAACACCATATATTTT
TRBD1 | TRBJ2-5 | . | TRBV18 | CASSPRIQGTQETQYF | TGTGCCAGCTCACCTCGGATACAGGGGACCCAAGAGACCCAGTACTTC